This TCR beta chain was retrieved from a study of regulatory T cells in long-lasting Graves disease. Study-level points and caveats: Those with persistent disease had in common more public clonotypes (2,741) than new patients (roughly 1,000).

TCR beta libraries were built with iRepertoire HTBI primers and Arm-PCR of CDR3 regions. From the multiplex PCR reads, TCRdb called clonotypes with MiXCR, one entry per CDR3 protein. The data contain 450,000 to 500,000 distinct CDR3 sequences, around 16% of them seen just once; the ten biggest clones take up 10% to 15%. Deletions cut 2 bases from V and 5 bases from J, with 14 bases between. This CDR3 is 15 amino acids long. The germline CDR1 and CDR2 sequences are KGHDR and SFDVKD. Time point defined: newly diagnosed GD, antithyroid drugs for less than 3 months. The authors made the TCR library using RNA they extracted from PBMCs. Blood from the periphery, about 9 milliliters in all, was drawn into EDTA tubes. This clonotype was observed many times. The antigen is not known. These records were also assigned to another study, of T cells in Graves' hyperthyroidism and ophthalmopathy. This second study says: Uncontrolled infection, other autoimmune disease, pregnancy or lactation excluded patients. A set of HTBI primers served as the primers for a first-round RT-PCR of the TCR CDR3.

The material was peripheral blood mononuclear cells (PBMCs), obtained at new diagnosis, from a patient treated with antithyroid drugs. J is TRBJ2-5 and V is TRBV24-1, with D perhaps matching TRBD2 (6 bases). This sequence originates from a man in his forties with Graves disease. The CDR3, as DNA: TGTGCCACCAGTGATTGGGGACTGGGGCCGGAGACCCAGTACTTC. Translation: CATSDWGLGPETQYF.